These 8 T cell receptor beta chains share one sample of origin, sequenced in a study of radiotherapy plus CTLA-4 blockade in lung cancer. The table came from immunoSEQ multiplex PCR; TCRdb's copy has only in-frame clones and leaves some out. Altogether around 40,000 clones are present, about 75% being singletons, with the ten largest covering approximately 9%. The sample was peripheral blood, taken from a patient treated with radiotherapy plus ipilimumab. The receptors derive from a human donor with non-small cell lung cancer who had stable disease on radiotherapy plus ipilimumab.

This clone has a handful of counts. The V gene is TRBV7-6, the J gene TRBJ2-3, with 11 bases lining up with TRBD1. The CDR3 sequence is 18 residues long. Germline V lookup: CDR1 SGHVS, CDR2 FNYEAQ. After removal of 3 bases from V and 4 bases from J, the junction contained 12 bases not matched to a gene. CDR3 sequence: CASSFRRGQGAWADTQYF. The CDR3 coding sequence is TGTGCCAGCAGCTTCAGGCGAGGACAGGGGGCTTGGGCAGATACGCAGTATTTT.

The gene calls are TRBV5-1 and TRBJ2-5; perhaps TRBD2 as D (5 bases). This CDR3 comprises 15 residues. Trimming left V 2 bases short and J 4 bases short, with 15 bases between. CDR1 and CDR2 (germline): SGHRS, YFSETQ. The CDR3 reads CASSLRGSHGETQYF. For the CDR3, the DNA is TGCGCCAGCAGCTTACGCGGGTCCCATGGAGAGACCCAGTACTTC.

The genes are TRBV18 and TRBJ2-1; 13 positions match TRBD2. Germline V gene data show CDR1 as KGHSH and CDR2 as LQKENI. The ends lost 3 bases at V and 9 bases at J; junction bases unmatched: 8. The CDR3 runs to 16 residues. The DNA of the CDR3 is TGTGCCAGCTCACCCCCCGGGACTAGCGGGGCTGGTGAGCAGTTCTTC. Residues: CASSPPGTSGAGEQFF.

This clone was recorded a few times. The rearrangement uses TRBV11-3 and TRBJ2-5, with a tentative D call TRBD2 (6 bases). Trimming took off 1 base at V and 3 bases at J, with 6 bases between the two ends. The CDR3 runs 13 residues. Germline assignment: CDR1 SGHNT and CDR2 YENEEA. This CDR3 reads CASSLGGEETQYF. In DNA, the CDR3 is TGTGCCAGCAGCTTAGGCGGGGAAGAGACCCAGTACTTC.

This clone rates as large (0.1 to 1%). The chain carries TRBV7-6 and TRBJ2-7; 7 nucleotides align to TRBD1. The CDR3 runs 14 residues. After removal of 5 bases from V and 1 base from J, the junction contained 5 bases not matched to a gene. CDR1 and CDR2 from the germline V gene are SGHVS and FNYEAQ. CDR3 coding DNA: TGTGCCAGCAGCCAGACAGGGCAATCCTACGAGCAGTACTTC. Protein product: CASSQTGQSYEQYF. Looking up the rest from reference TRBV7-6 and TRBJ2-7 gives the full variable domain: GAGVSQSPRYKVTKRGQDVALRCDPISGHVSLYWYRQALGQGPEFLTYFNYEAQQDKSGLPNDRFSAERPEGSISTLTIQRTEQRDSAMYRCASSQTGQSYEQYFGPGTRLTVT.

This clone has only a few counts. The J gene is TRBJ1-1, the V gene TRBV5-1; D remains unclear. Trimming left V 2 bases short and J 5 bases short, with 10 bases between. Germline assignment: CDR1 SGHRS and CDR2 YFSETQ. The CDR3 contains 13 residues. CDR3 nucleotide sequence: TGCGCCAGCAGCTTTACAGTTCTGACTGAAGCTTTCTTT. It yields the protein CASSFTVLTEAFF.

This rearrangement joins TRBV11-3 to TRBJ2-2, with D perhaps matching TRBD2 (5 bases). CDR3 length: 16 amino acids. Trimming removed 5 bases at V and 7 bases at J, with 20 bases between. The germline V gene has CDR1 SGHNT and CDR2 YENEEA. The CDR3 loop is CASSHLPGKIGGELFF. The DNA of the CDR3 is TGTGCCAGCAGCCACCTCCCGGGGAAGATAGGCGGGGAGCTGTTTTTT. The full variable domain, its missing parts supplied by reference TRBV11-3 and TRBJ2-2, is EAGVVQSPRYKIIEKKQPVAFWCNPISGHNTLYWYLQNLGQGPELLIRYENEEAVDDSQLPKDRFSAERLKGVDSTLKIQPAELGDSAVYLCASSHLPGKIGGELFFGEGSRLTVL.

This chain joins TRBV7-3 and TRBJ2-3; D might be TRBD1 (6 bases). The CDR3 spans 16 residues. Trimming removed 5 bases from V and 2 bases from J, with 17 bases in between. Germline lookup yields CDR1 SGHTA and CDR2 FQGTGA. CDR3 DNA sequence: TGTGCCAGCAGCGCCGCTGGGCAGGGGTCCACAGATACGCAGTATTTT. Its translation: CASSAAGQGSTDTQYF.